This TCR beta chain was recorded in a study of cytomegalovirus exposure and HLA in healthy donors (TCRdb year 2017). A note on the overall study: An earlier analysis of approximately 640 of the donors reported approximately 290 Gb of sequence data and 120 million or so unique TCR beta sequences from 150 million to 200 million T cells. An early release covering 550 to 700 HLA-typed donors comprised 250 to 350 gigabases of sequencing data and approximately 80 million unique TCR sequences. Of the 398 genotyped donors, about 80% fell in the genetic ancestry cluster associated with self-reported Caucasian donors. The study was designed to test whether signatures of past pathogen exposure could be identified by cataloging public T cell receptors. Using immunosequencing, the study profiled T cell repertoires from approximately 700 subjects and related those repertoires to cytomegalovirus serostatus. Along with the approximately 700-subject first cohort, a separate validation cohort of roughly 110 different subjects was used. To predict cytomegalovirus infection status, the study combined high-throughput TCR immunosequencing, statistical association of individual TCRs with disease status, and machine learning. A later analysis re-analyzed previously published TCR beta repertoires from roughly 630 donors and added high-resolution HLA genotyping to study TCR occurrence patterns. Rather than using new phenotypic data, the later analysis identified candidate immune exposures from TCR beta sequences and from how often those sequences occurred across donors. An earlier analysis of a few hundred of the donors applied high-throughput TCR beta sequencing to assess whether each TCR beta V gene segment acted as functional or pseudogenic. Donor age, sex, ethnicity and CMV serostatus were compiled alongside the repertoire data. Genome-wide SNP genotypes for about three fifths of the roughly 700 donors were used in a later genetic analysis, which treated that subset as a discovery cohort. All discovery cohort repertoires had been generated using a single sequencing platform. HLA typing included class I and class II loci at four-digit resolution. Typing coverage varied by locus: about 629-640 donors for A, B, C, DRB1 and DQB1; approximately 500 for DQA1; more than 600 for DPA1; approximately 490 for DPB1. Several DR-DQ haplotypes were treated as single units for association and clustering because of strong linkage in the cohort. Across some 400 genotyped donors of the cohort, an average of about 240,000 unique TCR beta nucleotide sequences per donor were sequenced, and approximately 17% of those sequences were non-productive. The investigation overall reported the following: Because some donors lacked HLA typing at each locus, the association tests relied only on the typed subset. In a later analysis, HLA-associated TCR beta chains were found to be more clonally expanded and to have lower generation probabilities than equally common non-associated chains. According to a later genetic analysis, donors in an Asian-associated ancestry cluster had fewer N-insertions in productive TCRs than the approximately 630-donor mean. A few of the identified cytomegalovirus-associated TCR beta chains were confirmed in vitro to be specific for cytomegalovirus antigens. A further reported finding was that TCR beta sequences accurately predicted the HLA-A and HLA-B alleles for most subjects in the first cohort. Most CMV-associated TCR beta chains appeared to be HLA-restricted in a later analysis, and the HLA associations seemed to be driven largely by CMV exposure. Because the 87-base-pair reads could not distinguish some IMGT-functional V segments, including TRBV6-2 and TRBV6-3, those segments were excluded. Across donors, most TCR sequences were observed very rarely, whereas some public TCRs were present in many individuals. A group of highly shared sequence variants was considered likely to be a technical artifact of the sequencing pipeline. V-gene and J-gene trimming of TCR beta chains was associated with a missense DCLRE1C variant in a later genetic analysis, and the association was replicated in an independent cohort. Assigning TCR associations to individual alleles was difficult when HLA alleles, especially DR and DQ, strongly co-occurred. Sequencing depth was assumed to be roughly uniform across donors in the presence/absence analyses, though that assumption may not hold. The study listed approximately 150 TCR beta chains as associated with cytomegalovirus. In both the original and validation cohorts, the classifier was reported to diagnose cytomegalovirus status with high specificity and sensitivity. Immune exposure information for the cohort was limited to CMV serostatus. At a false discovery rate of 0.05, a later analysis linked 16,951 TCR beta sequences to specific HLA alleles. In a later analysis, the rate of TCR association differed among HLA loci, with DRB1 alleles having the most associated TCRs and HLA-C alleles having the fewest. The cohort was sequenced for TCR beta chains only, and without alpha or paired-chain data the features that could be detected were limited. Broadly in line with IMGT annotations, most TCR beta V segments showed up in productive rearrangements about 87% or about 30% of the time in an earlier analysis of 450 to 600 of the donors. In a later analysis, several top co-occurrence clusters were reported to appear linked to parvovirus B19, influenza, CMV and Epstein-Barr virus. Because counts were too low, roughly 18 rarely observed V segments, including chromosome 9 orphons, were left out of the earlier analysis of 500 to 750 of the donors. Correlated functional status among segregating V segments might reflect linkage disequilibrium, but an unknown experimental factor could not be ruled out. The authors suggested that the approach could potentially be generalized to other disease states and immunological phenotypes.

As concerns this clone: Its antigen is not yet known. Base qualities are not provided; no much larger clone lies one nucleotide away.

The cohort was made up of several hundred healthy bone marrow donors. At the time of sampling, all cohort members were nominally healthy, though unrecorded immune exposures were likely present. The donor tested CMV seropositive, placing the donor among the 250 to 350 seropositive members of the cohort. A peripheral blood sample was provided by each donor, and peripheral blood mononuclear cells were used for TCR beta sequencing. The Qiagen DNeasy Blood Extraction Kit was used to extract genomic DNA from the blood cell samples. Sequences MDHEN (CDR1) and SYDVKM (CDR2) are obtained from the germline V gene. The CDR3 covers 14 residues, taking in both the cysteine and the phenylalanine. Kept here is only the CDR3 DNA, which spans 42 bases and is read in frame from base 1. V ends up 7 bases short and J 6 bases short, with an unmatched junction base count of 8. The library came from the immunoSEQ multiplex PCR assay. A mixture of 60 forward primers for TCR Vbeta segments and 13 reverse primers for TCR Jbeta segments was used in the multiplex PCR. The CDR3 region of rearranged TCR beta genes was amplified from genomic DNA with a multiplex PCR assay. The amplified TCR beta libraries were sequenced on the Illumina HiSeq System as 87-base-pair reads. The paper's processing steps were these. A later analysis tallied roughly 76 million unique TCR beta chains across the 660 or so repertoires, and about 10 million of those chains were shared by two or more donors. Raw reads were error-corrected and collapsed into unique sequences by a nearest-neighbor algorithm in which closely related sequences were merged to remove PCR and sequencing errors. V, D and J gene segments were assigned by aligning CDR3 sequences to IMGT reference sequences. For a sequence to be retained, a match of at least six nucleotides was required to both a V gene segment and a J gene segment. Rearrangements were called productive when the CDR3 lacked stop codons and stayed in frame with V and J; all others were non-productive. Following IMGT convention, CDR3 was defined as the stretch from the second conserved V-encoded cysteine up to the conserved J-encoded phenylalanine. The earlier analysis of about 590 of the donors excluded sequences that lacked an unambiguous match to a single V gene segment. An earlier analysis of fewer than 650 of the donors classified V segments as functional when productive rearrangements were above 56.7% and as segregating when the standard deviation between donors was above 5%. A statistical classification framework was built for diagnosing cytomegalovirus status from the catalog of TCR beta chain sequences. A later analysis assigned V and J genes by comparing TCR nucleotide sequences with IMGT/GENE-DB human TR gene sequences. The TCRdist pipeline was used in a later analysis to assign CDR3 sequences and most-parsimonious VDJ recombination scenarios. In a later analysis, every TCR beta chain was defined by the combination of its CDR3 amino acid sequence and its V-gene family, and reads without a unique V-gene family were dropped. As a way to deal with suspected cross-contamination and a sequencing artifact, a later analysis dropped roughly 600 nucleotide sequences that were highly shared and had low generation probability. A later analysis calculated a clonal expansion index for each public chain from normalized within-repertoire ranks of inferred template counts. In a later analysis, generation probabilities were computed using a VDJ recombination model fitted to out-of-frame rearrangements, and the results were checked against IGoR. Hypergeometric tests were used in a later analysis to score TCR-TCR, TCR-HLA and TCR-CMV co-occurrence, with a repertoire-size bias correction applied to the TCR pairs. To estimate false discovery rates, a later analysis permuted the HLA or CMV assignments 20 times. In a later analysis, co-occurring TCRs were grouped using DBSCAN, with TCRdist sequence similarity added in when clustering inside HLA-allele-positive subsets. Repertoires with fewer than 30,000 or more than 120,000 public chains, plus five repertoires with anomalous nucleotide sharing, were excluded from co-occurrence clustering. Imported from immuneACCESS, the table was reduced by TCRdb to in-frame sequences with V and J called. These copies leave out some clones; in studies compared against another copy, an unresolved V gene accounts for under half, and the cause of the remainder is not known. The D gene and trimming were derived from the DNA, and the V and J assignments and clone size from that table. In this sample the table shows 150,000 or so clones, roughly 70% of which occur a single time. The top ten constitute around 4.7% of the sample.

The rearrangement joined TRBV28 to TRBJ1-2, with 10 bases aligning to TRBD1. The receptor was derived from a man younger than 30 in good health and CMV-seropositive. The sequencing input was PBMCs. The base sequence is TGTGCCAGCATCATGAGGGACAGGGGTCATGGCTACACCTTC. This yields the protein CASIMRDRGHGYTF.